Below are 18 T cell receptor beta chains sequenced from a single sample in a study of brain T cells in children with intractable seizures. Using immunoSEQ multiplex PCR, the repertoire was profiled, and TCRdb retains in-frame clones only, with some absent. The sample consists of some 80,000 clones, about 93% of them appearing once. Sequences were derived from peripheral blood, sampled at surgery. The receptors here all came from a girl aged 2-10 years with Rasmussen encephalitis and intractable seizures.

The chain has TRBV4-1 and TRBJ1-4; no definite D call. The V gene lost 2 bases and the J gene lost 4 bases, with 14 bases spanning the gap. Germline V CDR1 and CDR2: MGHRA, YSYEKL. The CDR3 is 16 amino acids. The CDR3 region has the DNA TGCGCCAGCAGCCAACCCCTCCGGGCTGGTAATGAAAAACTGTTTTTT. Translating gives CASSQPLRAGNEKLFF.

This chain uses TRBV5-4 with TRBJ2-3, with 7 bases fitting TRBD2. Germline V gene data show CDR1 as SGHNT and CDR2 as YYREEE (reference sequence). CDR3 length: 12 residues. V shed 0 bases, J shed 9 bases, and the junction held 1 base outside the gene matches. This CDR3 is CASSLDGGTQYF. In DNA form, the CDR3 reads TGTGCCAGCAGCTTGGACGGGGGGACGCAGTATTTT.

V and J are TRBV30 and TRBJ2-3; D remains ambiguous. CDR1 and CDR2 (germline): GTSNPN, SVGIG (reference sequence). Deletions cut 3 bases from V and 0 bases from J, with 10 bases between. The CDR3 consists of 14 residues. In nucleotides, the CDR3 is TGTGCCTGGAGCAGGACCTCTAGCACAGATACGCAGTATTTT. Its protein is CAWSRTSSTDTQYF.

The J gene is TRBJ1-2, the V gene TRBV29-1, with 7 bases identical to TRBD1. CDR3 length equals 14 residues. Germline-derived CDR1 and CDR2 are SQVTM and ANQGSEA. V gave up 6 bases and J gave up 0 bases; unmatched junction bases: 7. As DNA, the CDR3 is TGCAGCGTGGCCCGACAGGGAGCTAACTATGGCTACACCTTC. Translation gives CSVARQGANYGYTF.

CDR3 DNA sequence: TGTGCCAGCAGTGAATGGGACAGGCCTGGCTACACCTTC. Translated: CASSEWDRPGYTF. This rearrangement joins TRBV2 to TRBJ1-2; 8 bases are a match to TRBD1. CDR1 is SNHLY, CDR2 FYNNEI, per germline. The CDR3 totals 13 residues. V trimming: 2 bases; J trimming: 7 bases; junction bases outside the gene matches: 3.

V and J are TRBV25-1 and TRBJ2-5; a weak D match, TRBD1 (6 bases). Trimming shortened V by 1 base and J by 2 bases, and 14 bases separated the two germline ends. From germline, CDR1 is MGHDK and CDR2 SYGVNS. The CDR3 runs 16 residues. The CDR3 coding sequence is TGTGCCAGCAGTGAATTAAAACGGACAGATCAAGAGACCCAGTACTTC. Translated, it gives CASSELKRTDQETQYF.

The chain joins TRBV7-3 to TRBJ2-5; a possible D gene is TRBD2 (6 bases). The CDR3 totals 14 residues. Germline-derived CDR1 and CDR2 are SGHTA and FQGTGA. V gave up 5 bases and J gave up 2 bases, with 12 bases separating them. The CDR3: CASSQTGTQETQYF. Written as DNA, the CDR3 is TGTGCCAGCAGCCAGACCGGGACTCAAGAGACCCAGTACTTC.

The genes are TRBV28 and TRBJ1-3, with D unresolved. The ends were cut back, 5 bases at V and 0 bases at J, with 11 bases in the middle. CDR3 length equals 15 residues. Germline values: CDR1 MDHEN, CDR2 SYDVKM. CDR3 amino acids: CASSDPGYSGNTIYF. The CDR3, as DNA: TGTGCCAGCAGTGACCCGGGCTACTCTGGAAACACCATATATTTT.

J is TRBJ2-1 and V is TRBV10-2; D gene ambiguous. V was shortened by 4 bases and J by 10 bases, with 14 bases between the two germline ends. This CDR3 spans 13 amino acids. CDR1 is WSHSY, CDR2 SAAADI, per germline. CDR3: CASSVISGGEQFF. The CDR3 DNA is TGCGCCAGCAGTGTGATATCAGGTGGGGAGCAGTTCTTC.

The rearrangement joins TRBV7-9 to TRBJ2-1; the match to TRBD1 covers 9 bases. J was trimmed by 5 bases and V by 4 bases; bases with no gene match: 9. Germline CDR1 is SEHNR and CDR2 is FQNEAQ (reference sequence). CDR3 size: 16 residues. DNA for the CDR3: TGTGCCAGCAGCTACCTTTTTGGGACAGGGAACAATGAGCAGTTCTTC. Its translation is CASSYLFGTGNNEQFF.

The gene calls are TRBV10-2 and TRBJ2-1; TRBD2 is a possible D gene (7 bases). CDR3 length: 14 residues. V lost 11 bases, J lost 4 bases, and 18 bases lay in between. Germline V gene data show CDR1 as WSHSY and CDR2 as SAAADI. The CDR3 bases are TGCGCCGGAGGCGGTGGGGGGGCATACAATGAGCAGTTCTTC. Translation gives CAGGGGGAYNEQFF.

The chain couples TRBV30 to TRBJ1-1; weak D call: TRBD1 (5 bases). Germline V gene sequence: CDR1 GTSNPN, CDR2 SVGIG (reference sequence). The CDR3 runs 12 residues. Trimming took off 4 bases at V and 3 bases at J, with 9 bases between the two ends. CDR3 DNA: TGTGCCTGGATCAGGGTAGACACTGAAGCTTTCTTT. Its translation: CAWIRVDTEAFF.

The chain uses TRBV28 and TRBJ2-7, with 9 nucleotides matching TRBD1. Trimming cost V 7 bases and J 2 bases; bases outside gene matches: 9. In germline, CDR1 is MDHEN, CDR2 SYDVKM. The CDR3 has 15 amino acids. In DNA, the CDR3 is TGTGCCAGCACCCCCGCGGGACAGGGACCCTACGAGCAGTACTTC. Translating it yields CASTPAGQGPYEQYF. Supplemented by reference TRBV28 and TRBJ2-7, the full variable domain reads DVKVTQSSRYLVKRTGEKVFLECVQDMDHENMFWYRQDPGLGLRLIYFSYDVKMKEKGDIPEGYSVSREKKERFSLILESASTNQTSMYLCASTPAGQGPYEQYFGPGTRLTVT.

This chain's CDR3 is CASSFGAYEQFF. The CDR3 region has the DNA TGTGCCAGCAGTTTCGGGGCGTATGAGCAGTTCTTC. The rearrangement links TRBV27 to TRBJ2-1; either TRBD1 or TRBD2 may fit D (5 bases each). Germline-derived CDR1 and CDR2 are MNHEY and SMNVEV (reference sequence). The CDR3 totals 12 residues. V shed 3 bases and J shed 8 bases, with 8 bases lying between them.

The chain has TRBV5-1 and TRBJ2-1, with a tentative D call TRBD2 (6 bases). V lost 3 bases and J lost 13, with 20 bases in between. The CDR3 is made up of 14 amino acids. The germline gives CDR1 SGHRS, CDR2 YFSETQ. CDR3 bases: TGCGCCAGCAGCTCGAGGGACTCCTCACCCCTCCAGTTCTTC. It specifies CASSSRDSSPLQFF.

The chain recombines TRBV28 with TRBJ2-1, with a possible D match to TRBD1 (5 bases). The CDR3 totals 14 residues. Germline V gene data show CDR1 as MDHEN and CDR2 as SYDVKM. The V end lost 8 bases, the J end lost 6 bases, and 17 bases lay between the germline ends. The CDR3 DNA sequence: TGTGCCAGCTGCTTCCAGGGTCAGAGCAATGAGCAGTTCTTC. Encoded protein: CASCFQGQSNEQFF.

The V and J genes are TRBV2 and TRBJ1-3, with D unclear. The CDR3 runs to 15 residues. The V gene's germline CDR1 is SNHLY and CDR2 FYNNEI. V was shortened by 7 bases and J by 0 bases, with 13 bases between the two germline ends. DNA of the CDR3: TGTGCCAGCAATGTACTTTCGATCTCTGGAAACACCATATATTTT. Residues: CASNVLSISGNTIYF.

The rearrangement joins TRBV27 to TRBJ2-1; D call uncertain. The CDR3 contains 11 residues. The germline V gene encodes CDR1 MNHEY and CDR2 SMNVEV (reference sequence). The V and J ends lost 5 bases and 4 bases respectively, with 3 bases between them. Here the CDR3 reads CASSVYNEQFF. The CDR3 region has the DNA TGTGCCAGCAGTGTGTACAATGAGCAGTTCTTC.